This T cell receptor (beta chain) is from a study of blood T cell repertoires in COVID-19. V was clipped by 4 bases and J by 4 bases; unmatched bases: 6. The CDR3 is 14 amino acids. From germline, CDR1 is ENHRY and CDR2 SYGVKD. The authors' processing: Amplifying reference gene primers gave estimates of nucleated cell counts. Sequencing was performed with immunoSEQ multiplex PCR; in TCRdb, only in-frame clones are kept and a portion is missing. Clone size and the V and J calls come from that table; the DNA yielded D and trimming. The sample carries 190,000 or so clones, roughly 86% recorded once. This clone was found once.

This receptor was taken from a man aged 35 to 55 with active or convalescent COVID-19. The chain couples TRBV10-3 to TRBJ2-7; the match to TRBD1 covers 8 bases. Sequencing was carried out using peripheral blood. CDR3 nucleotide sequence: TGTGCCATCAGTGCGACAGGGGTTCCGTACGAGCAGTACTTC. Its protein is CAISATGVPYEQYF.